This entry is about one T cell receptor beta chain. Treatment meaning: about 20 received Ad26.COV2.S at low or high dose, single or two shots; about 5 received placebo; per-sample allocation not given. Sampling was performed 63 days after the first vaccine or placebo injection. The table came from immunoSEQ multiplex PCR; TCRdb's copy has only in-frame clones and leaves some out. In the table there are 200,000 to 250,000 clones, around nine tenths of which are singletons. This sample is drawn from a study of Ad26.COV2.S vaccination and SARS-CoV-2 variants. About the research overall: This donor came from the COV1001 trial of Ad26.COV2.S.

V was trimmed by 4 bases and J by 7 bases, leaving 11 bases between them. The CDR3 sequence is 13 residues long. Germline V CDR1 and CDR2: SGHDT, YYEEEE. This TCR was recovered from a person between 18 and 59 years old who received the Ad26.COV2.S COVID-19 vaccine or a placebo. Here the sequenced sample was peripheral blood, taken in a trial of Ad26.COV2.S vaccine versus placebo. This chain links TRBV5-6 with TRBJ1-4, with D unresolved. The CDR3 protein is CASSRLVTEKLFF. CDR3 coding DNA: TGTGCCAGCAGCAGACTGGTTACTGAAAAACTGTTTTTT.